One T cell receptor beta chain is described in this entry. Its antigen is not known. CDR3 length: 12 amino acids. In germline, CDR1 is ENHRY, CDR2 SYGVKD. V gave up 7 bases and J gave up 3 bases, with 9 bases separating them. Absent ophthalmopathy progression within 18 months defined stable Graves' hyperthyroidism. The CDR3 regions of TCR beta were amplified from RNA transcripts. When the TCR CDR3 underwent first-round RT-PCR, the HTBI primer set was used. MiXCR, applied by TCRdb to the multiplex PCR reads, yields one record per CDR3 protein. Of about 420,000 distinct CDR3 sequences listed, about a sixth were seen once; the top ten hold 11% to 15%. This entry is derived from a study of T cells in Graves' hyperthyroidism and ophthalmopathy. Broader study findings: Blood also carried most thyroid clonotypes expanded above 0.001.

The sequenced material came from blood. The V gene is TRBV10-3, the J gene TRBJ1-2; D not certain. The sequence came from a woman in her late teens or twenties with Graves' hyperthyroidism. Written as DNA, the CDR3 is TGTGCCATCAAGGCCCAGGACTATGGCTACACCTTC. This encodes CAIKAQDYGYTF.